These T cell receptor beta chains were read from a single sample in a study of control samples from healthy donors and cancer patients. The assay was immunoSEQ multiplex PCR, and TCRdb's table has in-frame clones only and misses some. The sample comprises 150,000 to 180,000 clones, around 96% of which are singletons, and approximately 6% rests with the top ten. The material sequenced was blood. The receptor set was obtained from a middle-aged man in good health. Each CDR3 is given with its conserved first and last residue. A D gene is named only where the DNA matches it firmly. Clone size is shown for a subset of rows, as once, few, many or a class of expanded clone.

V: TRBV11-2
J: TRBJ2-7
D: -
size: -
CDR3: CASSLTEEQYF
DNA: TGTGCCAGCAGCTTGACAGAAGAGCAGTACTTC

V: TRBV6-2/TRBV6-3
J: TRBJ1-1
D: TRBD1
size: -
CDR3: CASSSRQGIAEAFF
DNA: TGTGCCAGCAGCTCCCGACAGGGGATCGCTGAAGCTTTCTTT

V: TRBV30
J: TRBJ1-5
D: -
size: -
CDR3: CAWSLTGNQPQHF
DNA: TGTGCCTGGAGTTTGACTGGAAATCAGCCCCAGCATTTT

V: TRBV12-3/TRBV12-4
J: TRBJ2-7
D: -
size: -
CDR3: CASSLGEKQYF
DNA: TGTGCCAGCAGTTTAGGAGAGAAGCAGTACTTC

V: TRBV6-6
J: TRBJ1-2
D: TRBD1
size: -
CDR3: CASSPTDREDGYTF
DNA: TGTGCCAGCAGCCCGACCGACAGGGAGGATGGCTACACCTTC

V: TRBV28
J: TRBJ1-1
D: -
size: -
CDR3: CASSFNGGAEAFF
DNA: TGTGCCAGCAGTTTCAATGGTGGTGCTGAAGCTTTCTTT

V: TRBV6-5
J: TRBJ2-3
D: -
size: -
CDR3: CASRDRTDTQYF
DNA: TGTGCCAGCAGGGATCGCACAGATACGCAGTATTTT

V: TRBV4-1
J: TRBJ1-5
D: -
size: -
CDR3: CASSQGDRLNQPQHF
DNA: TGCGCCAGCAGCCAAGGCGACAGGCTTAATCAGCCCCAGCATTTT

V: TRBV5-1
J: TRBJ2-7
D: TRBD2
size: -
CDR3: CASSLDGTSGGRYEQYF
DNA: TGCGCCAGCAGCTTGGACGGGACTAGCGGGGGCCGATACGAGCAGTACTTC

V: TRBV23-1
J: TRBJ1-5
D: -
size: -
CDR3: CASSLYLRQGYSNQPQHF
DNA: TGCGCCAGCAGCCTTTACCTTCGGCAGGGTTATAGCAATCAGCCCCAGCATTTT

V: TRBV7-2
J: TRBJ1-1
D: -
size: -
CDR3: CASSLSGKTEAFF
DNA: TGTGCCAGCAGCTTATCAGGAAAGACTGAAGCTTTCTTT

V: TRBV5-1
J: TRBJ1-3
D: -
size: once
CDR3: CASSVTGSSGNTIYF
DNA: TGCGCCAGCAGCGTCACAGGCTCCTCTGGAAACACCATATATTTT

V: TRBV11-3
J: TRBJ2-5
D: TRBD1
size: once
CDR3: CASSPGQEETQYF
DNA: TGTGCCAGCAGCCCTGGACAGGAAGAGACCCAGTACTTC

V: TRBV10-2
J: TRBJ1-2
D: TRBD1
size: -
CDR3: CASSATGGYGYTF
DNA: TGCGCCAGCAGTGCGACAGGGGGCTATGGCTACACCTTC

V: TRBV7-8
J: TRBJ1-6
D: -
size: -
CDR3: CASSLGEGPLHF
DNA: TGTGCCAGCAGCTTAGGAGAAGGGCCCCTCCACTTT

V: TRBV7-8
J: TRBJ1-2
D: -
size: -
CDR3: CASSLVAVGGYTF
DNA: TGTGCCAGCAGCTTGGTCGCCGTGGGTGGCTACACCTTC

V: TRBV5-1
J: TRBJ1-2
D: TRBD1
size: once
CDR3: CASSWGDRASGYGYTF
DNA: TGCGCCAGCAGCTGGGGGGACAGGGCGTCTGGGTATGGCTACACCTTC

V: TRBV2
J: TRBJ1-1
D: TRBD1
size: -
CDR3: CASRWDRANTEAFF
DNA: TGTGCCAGCAGGTGGGACAGGGCTAACACTGAAGCTTTCTTT

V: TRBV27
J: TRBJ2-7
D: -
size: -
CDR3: CASSSGWEQYF
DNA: TGTGCCAGCAGTTCCGGGTGGGAGCAGTACTTC

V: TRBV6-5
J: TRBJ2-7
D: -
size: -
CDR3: CASSSGHSQQYF
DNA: TGTGCCAGCAGTTCGGGACACTCGCAACAGTACTTC

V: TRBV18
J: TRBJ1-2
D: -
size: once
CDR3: CASSPPSVNYGYTF
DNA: TGTGCCAGCTCACCACCGAGCGTTAACTATGGCTACACCTTC

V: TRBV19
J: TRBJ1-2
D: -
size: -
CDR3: CASSMSGVTGWAGYTF
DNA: TGTGCCAGTAGTATGAGTGGGGTTACAGGGTGGGCTGGCTACACCTTC

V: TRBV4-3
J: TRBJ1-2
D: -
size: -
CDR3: CASSQGPGREGYTF
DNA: TGCGCCAGCAGCCAGGGACCTGGGCGGGAAGGCTACACCTTC

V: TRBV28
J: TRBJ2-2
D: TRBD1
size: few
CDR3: CASTSQGAGSAGELFF
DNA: TGTGCCAGCACTAGTCAGGGGGCCGGAAGCGCCGGGGAGCTGTTTTTT

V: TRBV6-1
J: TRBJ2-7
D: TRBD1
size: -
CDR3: CASSETGQGVYEQYF
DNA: TGTGCCAGCAGTGAGACAGGACAGGGGGTCTACGAGCAGTACTTC

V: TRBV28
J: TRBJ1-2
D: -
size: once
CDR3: CASSSHGNYGYTF
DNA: TGTGCCAGCAGTTCTCACGGGAACTATGGCTACACCTTC

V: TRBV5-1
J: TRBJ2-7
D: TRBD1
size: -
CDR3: CASSKRQGTYEQYF
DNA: TGCGCCAGCAGCAAAAGACAGGGGACGTACGAGCAGTACTTC

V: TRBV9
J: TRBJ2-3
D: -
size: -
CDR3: CASSVAPGKYGSDTQYF
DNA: TGTGCCAGCAGCGTCGCCCCTGGAAAGTATGGGTCAGATACGCAGTATTTT

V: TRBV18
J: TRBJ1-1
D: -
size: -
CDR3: CASSPKQAGDTEAFF
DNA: TGTGCCAGCTCACCAAAGCAGGCGGGGGACACTGAAGCTTTCTTT

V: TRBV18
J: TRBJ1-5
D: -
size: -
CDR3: CASSPGINQPQHF
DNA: TGTGCCAGCTCACCGGGCATAAATCAGCCCCAGCATTTT

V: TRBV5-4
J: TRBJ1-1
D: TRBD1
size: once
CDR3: CASSPRQGADTEAFF
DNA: TGTGCCAGCAGCCCTAGACAGGGGGCTGACACTGAAGCTTTCTTT

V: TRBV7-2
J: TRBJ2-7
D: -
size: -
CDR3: CASSLSGAEQYF
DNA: TGTGCCAGCAGCTTATCAGGGGCCGAGCAGTACTTC

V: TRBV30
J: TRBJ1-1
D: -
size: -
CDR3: CAWRLTGGQGAFF
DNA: TGTGCCTGGAGGCTTACGGGAGGGCAGGGAGCTTTCTTT

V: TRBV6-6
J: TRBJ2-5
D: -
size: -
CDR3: CASTSRQGETQYF
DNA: TGTGCCAGCACGTCCCGGCAGGGAGAGACCCAGTACTTC

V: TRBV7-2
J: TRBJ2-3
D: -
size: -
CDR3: CASSLKKISTDTQYF
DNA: TGTGCCAGCAGCTTGAAGAAGATAAGCACAGATACGCAGTATTTT

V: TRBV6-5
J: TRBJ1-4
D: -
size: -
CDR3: CATSRGDVGEKLFF
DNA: TGTGCCACCTCACGCGGGGACGTAGGTGAAAAACTGTTTTTT

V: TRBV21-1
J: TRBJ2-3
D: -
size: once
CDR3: CASSKDGADTQYF
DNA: TGTGCCAGCAGCAAAGATGGCGCAGATACGCAGTATTTT

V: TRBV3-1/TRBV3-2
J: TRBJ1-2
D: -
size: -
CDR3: CASSQDLEKGPDESYTF
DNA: TGTGCCAGCAGCCAAGATCTCGAAAAGGGCCCCGACGAAAGCTACACCTTC